The 24 T cell receptor beta chains below come from one sample, sequenced in a study of CD8 T cells in Susac syndrome. RNA totalling about 0.45 to 1 ug underwent reverse transcription with random hexamers. TCRdb re-derived calls from the immunoSEQ multiplex PCR reads in MiXCR, one entry per CDR3 protein. The sample has 75,000 to 100,000 distinct CDR3 sequences, approximately 95% seen once. Sequences were obtained from CD8+ T cells from PBMCs. The receptors derive from a human donor with Susac syndrome.

V and J are TRBV13 and TRBJ1-1; D gene ambiguous. This CDR3 contains 17 residues. The germline V gene encodes CDR1 PRHDT and CDR2 FYEKMQ (reference sequence). Deletions cut 3 bases from V and 0 bases from J, with 17 bases between. The CDR3 DNA is TGTGCCAGCAGCTTTTACCAGGCGTACCCTTTGAACACTGAAGCTTTCTTT. It is translated as CASSFYQAYPLNTEAFF.

V usage is TRBV2 and J usage is TRBJ2-1; 11 bases line up with TRBD2. CDR1 and CDR2 (germline): SNHLY, FYNNEI. CDR3 length: 15 amino acids. V gave up 6 bases and J gave up 7 bases; unmatched junction bases: 8. The CDR3 region has the DNA TGTGCCAGCAGAGTAGCGGGAGGGCCGATGAATGAGCAGTTCTTC. It codes for CASRVAGGPMNEQFF.

The chain combines TRBV14 with TRBJ2-1; 12 bases are a match to TRBD2. V gave up 3 bases and J gave up 4 bases; unmatched junction bases: 1. CDR3 size: 15 residues. Germline loops: CDR1 SGHDN, CDR2 FVKESK. CDR3 protein: CASSHLAGGYNEQFF. DNA for the CDR3: TGTGCCAGCAGCCACCTAGCGGGAGGGTACAATGAGCAGTTCTTC.

The chain uses TRBV30 and TRBJ1-5; a weak D match, TRBD1 (5 bases). The V end lost 2 bases, the J end lost 4 bases, and 15 bases lay between the germline ends. The CDR3 consists of 15 residues. Germline V CDR1 and CDR2: GTSNPN, SVGIG (reference sequence). The CDR3 region is CAWSQADGANQPQHF. DNA of the CDR3: TGTGCCTGGAGTCAAGCAGACGGGGCAAATCAGCCCCAGCATTTT.

The J gene is TRBJ2-1, the V gene TRBV25-1, with 9 bases identical to TRBD2. This CDR3 is built from 15 residues. Trimming at V came to 4 bases and at J to 8 bases, leaving 9 bases not matched to a gene. Germline V gives CDR1 MGHDK, CDR2 SYGVNS. The CDR3 reads CASSAAERGVDEQFF. DNA of the CDR3: TGTGCCAGCAGTGCAGCTGAGCGGGGGGTGGATGAGCAGTTCTTC.

The chain uses TRBV29-1 and TRBJ2-2, with a weak D call TRBD1 (5 bases). The CDR3 has 13 residues. Trimming removed 7 bases at V and 1 base at J, with 10 bases between. From germline, CDR1 is SQVTM and CDR2 ANQGSEA. CDR3 bases: TGCAGCGCGATGGACAAGAACACCGGGGAGCTGTTTTTT. It yields the protein CSAMDKNTGELFF.

The chain recombines TRBV20-1 with TRBJ1-2; D is unclear. The germline CDR1 and CDR2 sequences are DFQATT and SNEGSKA (reference sequence). CDR3 length: 11 residues. V lost 0 bases to trimming and J lost 4 bases, with 3 bases between them. The CDR3: CSARDPYGYTF. Here the CDR3 DNA reads TGCAGTGCTAGAGATCCCTATGGCTACACCTTC.

The V and J genes are TRBV29-1 and TRBJ2-1; 11 positions match TRBD2. The CDR3 has 15 amino acids. Trimming took 0 bases from V and 3 from J; bases not matched to a gene: 1. The germline CDR1 and CDR2 sequences are SQVTM and ANQGSEA. In nucleotides, the CDR3 is TGCAGCGTTGAAGAGGGACTAGCGGACTACAATGAGCAGTTCTTC. Amino acids: CSVEEGLADYNEQFF.

The chain joins TRBV9 to TRBJ2-1; perhaps TRBD2 as D (6 bases). The CDR3 is 15 amino acids. V lost 0 bases to trimming and J lost 7 bases, with 14 bases between them. Germline CDR1 is SGDLS and CDR2 is YYNGEE. The CDR3: CASSVGAGRGNEQFF. CDR3 in DNA: TGTGCCAGCAGCGTAGGGGCGGGACGTGGTAATGAGCAGTTCTTC.

The V gene is TRBV29-1, the J gene TRBJ2-5; TRBD2 agrees at 7 bases. The CDR3 is 14 amino acids. V was clipped by 3 bases and J by 2 bases; unmatched bases: 6. Germline-derived CDR1 and CDR2 are SQVTM and ANQGSEA. CDR3 residues: CSVDASGAQETQYF. The CDR3, as DNA: TGCAGCGTTGATGCTAGCGGAGCACAAGAGACCCAGTACTTC.

The chain couples TRBV3-1 to TRBJ2-5; 7 nucleotides line up with TRBD1. Looked up from germline, CDR1 is LGHDT and CDR2 is YNNKEL (reference sequence). The CDR3 runs 17 residues. V trimming: 0 bases; J trimming: 2 bases; junction bases outside the gene matches: 9. The CDR3, as DNA: TGTGCCAGCAGCCAAGAAGTAGACAGGGTATCGCAAGAGACCCAGTACTTC. This codes for CASSQEVDRVSQETQYF.

V usage is TRBV4-2 and J usage is TRBJ1-2, with D possibly being TRBD1 (6 bases). V lost 10 bases, J lost 4 bases, and 16 bases lay in between. The CDR3 runs to 13 residues. Germline assignment: CDR1 LGHNA and CDR2 YNFKEQ. In nucleotides, the CDR3 is TGTGCCACCGGTGGGGGCGCGGCCTATGGCTACACCTTC. This codes for CATGGGAAYGYTF.

The V call is TRBV7-2, the J call TRBJ2-7, with 10 bases identical to TRBD1. The V and J ends lost 3 bases and 6 bases, in that order; junction bases with no gene match: 5. Germline V CDR1 and CDR2: SGHTA, FQGNSA. CDR3 length: 14 amino acids. Here the CDR3 reads CASSLLTGGIEQYF. The CDR3 bases are TGTGCCAGCAGCTTGTTGACAGGGGGCATCGAGCAGTACTTC.

The chain couples TRBV9 to TRBJ2-1; D remains unclear. Per germline, CDR1 SGDLS and CDR2 YYNGEE. The CDR3 consists of 14 residues. Trimming removed 4 bases from V and 8 bases from J, with 16 bases in between. The CDR3 nucleotides read TGTGCCAGCAGCTTTGCGTCGGCCGCGGATGAGCAGTTCTTC. This gives the protein CASSFASAADEQFF.

This clonotype has only one observation. The V gene is TRBV5-1, the J gene TRBJ1-1, with D tentatively TRBD1 (5 bases). CDR3 length: 15 amino acids. Germline V gene lookup returns CDR1 SGHRS and CDR2 YFSETQ. The ends were cut back, 0 bases at V and 7 bases at J, with 16 bases in the middle. The CDR3 spells CASSLGDADGDEAFF. The CDR3 DNA reads TGCGCCAGCAGCTTGGGGGACGCCGACGGAGATGAAGCTTTCTTT.

CDR3 loop: CASSAPRSGELFF. The DNA for the CDR3 is TGTGCCAGCAGCGCCCCGCGGAGCGGGGAGCTGTTTTTT. The chain joins TRBV9 to TRBJ2-2; the D is unclear. V lost 3 bases and J lost 7, with 10 bases in between. CDR1 is SGDLS, CDR2 YYNGEE, per germline. The CDR3 runs to 13 residues.

The gene calls are TRBV7-9 and TRBJ2-1, with TRBD2 matching over 7 bases. CDR3 length: 15 amino acids. V shed 5 bases and J 3 bases; nucleotides not matched to a gene: 7. Germline CDR1 SEHNR, CDR2 FQNEAQ (reference sequence). CDR3 sequence: CASSRGDRYYNEQFF. The CDR3 DNA is TGTGCCAGCAGCCGGGGGGACCGGTACTACAATGAGCAGTTCTTC.

V usage is TRBV20-1 and J usage is TRBJ2-4, with D hard to call. The V gene lost 0 bases and the J gene lost 5 bases, with 2 bases spanning the gap. The CDR3 runs to 11 residues. Germline CDR1 and CDR2: DFQATT and SNEGSKA (reference sequence). The CDR3: CSARDENIQYF. The CDR3 DNA follows: TGCAGTGCTAGAGACGAAAACATTCAGTACTTC.

The genes are TRBV7-9 and TRBJ2-7; D call uncertain. CDR3 length: 15 residues. Looked up from germline, CDR1 is SEHNR and CDR2 is FQNEAQ (reference sequence). Between the trimmed V and J ends, which lost 1 base and 3 bases, there was a span of 13 bases. In DNA form, the CDR3 reads TGTGCCAGCAGCTTAGAGACCGTGTCTGTCTACGAGCAGTACTTC. This encodes CASSLETVSVYEQYF. Based on the CDR3 plus reference TRBV7-9 and TRBJ2-7, the full variable domain is DTGVSQNPRHKITKRGQNVTFRCDPISEHNRLYWYRQTLGQGPEFLTYFQNEAQLEKSRLLSDRFSAERPKGSFSTLEIQRTEQGDSAMYLCASSLETVSVYEQYFGPGTRLTVT.

V is TRBV7-8 and J is TRBJ2-1, with D unclear. The CDR3 has 16 residues. Germline V CDR1 and CDR2: SGHVS, FQNEAQ. The V end lost 6 bases, the J end lost 9 bases, and 24 bases lay between the germline ends. CDR3 DNA sequence: TGTGCCAGCAGAGAGCCACGGACCGGATCGGGTGGTGAGCAGTTCTTC. This sequence encodes CASREPRTGSGGEQFF.

V usage is TRBV9 and J usage is TRBJ2-1, with no clear D. The CDR3 extends over 16 amino acids. V lost 0 bases and J lost 0, with 10 bases in between. Germline CDR1 reads SGDLS; CDR2 reads YYNGEE. As DNA, the CDR3 is TGTGCCAGCAGCGTAGATATTCCGGGCTCCTACAATGAGCAGTTCTTC. Translated, it gives CASSVDIPGSYNEQFF.

This sequence joins TRBV19 and TRBJ2-1; D might be TRBD2 (6 bases). V was shortened by 0 bases and J by 1 base, with 7 bases between the two germline ends. This CDR3 comprises 15 residues. Germline V lookup: CDR1 LNHDA, CDR2 SQIVND (reference sequence). The CDR3 sequence: CASSIDAGSYNEQFF. As DNA, the CDR3 is TGTGCCAGTAGTATAGATGCGGGATCCTACAATGAGCAGTTCTTC. Full variable domain (remainder filled in from reference TRBV19 and TRBJ2-1): DGGITQSPKYLFRKEGQNVTLSCEQNLNHDAMYWYRQDPGQGLRLIYYSQIVNDFQKGDIAEGYSVSREKKESFPLTVTSAQKNPTAFYLCASSIDAGSYNEQFFGPGTRLTVL.

The chain combines TRBV9 with TRBJ2-1, with unresolved D. Germline loops: CDR1 SGDLS, CDR2 YYNGEE. The CDR3 consists of 13 residues. V was trimmed by 0 bases and J by 6 bases, leaving 7 bases between them. The CDR3 reads CASSVGTPNEQFF. CDR3 DNA: TGTGCCAGCAGCGTAGGGACCCCCAATGAGCAGTTCTTC.

The rearrangement joins TRBV24-1 to TRBJ2-3; TRBD1 matches 9 bases. The CDR3 spans 14 residues. CDR1 is KGHDR and CDR2 is SFDVKD in the germline V gene. After removal of 5 bases from V and 3 bases from J, the junction contained 2 bases not matched to a gene. CDR3 nucleotides: TGTGCCACCAGTGTTGGGACAGGGACAGATACGCAGTATTTT. It codes for CATSVGTGTDTQYF.